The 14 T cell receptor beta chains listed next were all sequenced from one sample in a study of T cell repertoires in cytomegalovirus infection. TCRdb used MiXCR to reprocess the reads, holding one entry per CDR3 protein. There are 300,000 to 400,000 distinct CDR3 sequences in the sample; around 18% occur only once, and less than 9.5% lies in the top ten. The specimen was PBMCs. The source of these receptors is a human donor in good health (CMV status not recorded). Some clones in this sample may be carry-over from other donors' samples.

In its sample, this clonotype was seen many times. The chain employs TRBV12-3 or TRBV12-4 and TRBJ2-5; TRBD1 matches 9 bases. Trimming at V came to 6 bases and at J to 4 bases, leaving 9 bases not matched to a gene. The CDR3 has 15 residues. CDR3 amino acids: CASSRRGQGPETQYF. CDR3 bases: TGTGCCAGCAGCCGGAGGGGACAGGGCCCAGAGACCCAGTACTTC.

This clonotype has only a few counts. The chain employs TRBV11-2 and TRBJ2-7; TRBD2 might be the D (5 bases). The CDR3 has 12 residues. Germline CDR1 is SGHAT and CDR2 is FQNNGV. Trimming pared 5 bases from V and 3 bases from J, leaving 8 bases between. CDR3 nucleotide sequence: TGTGCCAGCAGCGCGGGTCGCTACGAGCAGTACTTC. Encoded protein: CASSAGRYEQYF.

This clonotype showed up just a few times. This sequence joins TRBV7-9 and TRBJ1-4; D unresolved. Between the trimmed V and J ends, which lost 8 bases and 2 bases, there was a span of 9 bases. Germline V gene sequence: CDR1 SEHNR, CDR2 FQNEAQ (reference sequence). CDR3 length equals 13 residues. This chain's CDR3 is CASQQTTNEKLFF. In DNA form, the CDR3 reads TGTGCCAGCCAGCAGACGACTAATGAAAAACTGTTTTTT.

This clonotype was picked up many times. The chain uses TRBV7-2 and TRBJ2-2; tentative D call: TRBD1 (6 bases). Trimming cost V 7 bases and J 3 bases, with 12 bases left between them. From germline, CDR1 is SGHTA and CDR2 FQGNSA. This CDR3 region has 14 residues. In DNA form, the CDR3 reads TGTGCCAGCAAGCCCACAGGGTACACCGGGGAGCTGTTTTTT. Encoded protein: CASKPTGYTGELFF.

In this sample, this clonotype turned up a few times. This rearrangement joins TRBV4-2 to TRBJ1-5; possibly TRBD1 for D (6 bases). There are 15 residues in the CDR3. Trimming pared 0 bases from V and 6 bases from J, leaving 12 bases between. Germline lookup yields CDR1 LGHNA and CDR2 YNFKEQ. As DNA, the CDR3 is TGTGCCAGCAGCCAAGATTGGGGGCCAGGTCAGCCCCAGCATTTT. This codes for CASSQDWGPGQPQHF.

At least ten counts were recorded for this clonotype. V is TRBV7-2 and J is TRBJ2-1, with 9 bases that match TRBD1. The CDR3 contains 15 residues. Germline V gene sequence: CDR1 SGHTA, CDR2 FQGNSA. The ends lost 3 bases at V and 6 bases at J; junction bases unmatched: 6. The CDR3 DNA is TGTGCCAGCAGCTTGGGGACAGGGTTTGTCAATGAGCAGTTCTTC. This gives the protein CASSLGTGFVNEQFF. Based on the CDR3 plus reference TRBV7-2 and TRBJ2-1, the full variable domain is GAGVSQSPSNKVTEKGKDVELRCDPISGHTALYWYRQSLGQGLEFLIYFQGNSAPDKSGLPSDRFSAERTGGSVSTLTIQRTQQEDSAVYLCASSLGTGFVNEQFFGPGTRLTVL.

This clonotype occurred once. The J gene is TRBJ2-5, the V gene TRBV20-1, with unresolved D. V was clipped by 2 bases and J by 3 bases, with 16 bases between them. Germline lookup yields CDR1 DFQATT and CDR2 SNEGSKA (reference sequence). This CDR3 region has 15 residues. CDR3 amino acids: CSARHPQRRKETQYF. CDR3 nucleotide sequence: TGCAGTGCTAGACACCCCCAGAGAAGGAAAGAGACCCAGTACTTC.

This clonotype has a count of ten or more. The CDR3 region has the DNA TGTGCCAGCAGGCACCAGGACAGCTGGGGCTACACCTTC. It specifies CASRHQDSWGYTF. The V call is TRBV12-3 or TRBV12-4, the J call TRBJ1-2; TRBD1 might be the D (6 bases). CDR3 length equals 13 residues. The V and J ends lost 6 bases and 8 bases respectively, with 16 bases between them.

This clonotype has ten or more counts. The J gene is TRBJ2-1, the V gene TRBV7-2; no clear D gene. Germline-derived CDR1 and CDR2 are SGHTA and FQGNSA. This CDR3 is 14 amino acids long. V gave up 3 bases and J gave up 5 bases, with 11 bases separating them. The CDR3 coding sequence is TGTGCCAGCAGCTTGTTACGTACCAACAATGAGCAGTTCTTC. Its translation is CASSLLRTNNEQFF.

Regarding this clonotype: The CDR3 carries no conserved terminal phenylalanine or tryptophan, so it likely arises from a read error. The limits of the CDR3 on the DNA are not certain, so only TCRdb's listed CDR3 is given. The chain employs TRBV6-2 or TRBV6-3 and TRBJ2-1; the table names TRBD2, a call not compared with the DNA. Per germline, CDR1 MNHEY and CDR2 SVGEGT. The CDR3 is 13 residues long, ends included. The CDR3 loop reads CASSSPGLAGGPV.

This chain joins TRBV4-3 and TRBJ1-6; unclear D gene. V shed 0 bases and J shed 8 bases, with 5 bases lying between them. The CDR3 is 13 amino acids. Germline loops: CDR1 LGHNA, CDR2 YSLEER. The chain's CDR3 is CASSQDLDSPLHF. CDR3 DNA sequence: TGCGCCAGCAGCCAAGATTTGGATTCACCCCTCCACTTT.

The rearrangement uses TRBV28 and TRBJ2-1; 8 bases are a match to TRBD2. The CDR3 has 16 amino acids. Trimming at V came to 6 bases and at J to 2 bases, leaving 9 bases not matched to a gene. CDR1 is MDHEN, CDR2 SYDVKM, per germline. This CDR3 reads CASRDIGGRTYNEQFF. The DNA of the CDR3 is TGTGCCAGCAGGGATATCGGCGGGAGGACCTACAATGAGCAGTTCTTC. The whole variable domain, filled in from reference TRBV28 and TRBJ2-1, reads DVKVTQSSRYLVKRTGEKVFLECVQDMDHENMFWYRQDPGLGLRLIYFSYDVKMKEKGDIPEGYSVSREKKERFSLILESASTNQTSMYLCASRDIGGRTYNEQFFGPGTRLTVL.

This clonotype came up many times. The CDR3 coding sequence is TGTGCCAGCAGCGCCCAACGGGGACGCTCCTACAATGAGCAGTTCTTC. Translation gives CASSAQRGRSYNEQFF. V usage is TRBV7-8 and J usage is TRBJ2-1; either TRBD1 or TRBD2 may supply D (5 bases each). Trimming stripped 5 bases from V and 0 bases from J, with 14 bases between. Germline CDR1 reads SGHVS; CDR2 reads FQNEAQ. This CDR3 comprises 16 residues.

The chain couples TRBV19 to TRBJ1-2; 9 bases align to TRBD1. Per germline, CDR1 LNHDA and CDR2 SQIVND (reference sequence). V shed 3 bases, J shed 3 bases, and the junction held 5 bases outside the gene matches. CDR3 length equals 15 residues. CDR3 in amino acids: CASSIVGTGYYGYTF. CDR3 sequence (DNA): TGTGCCAGTAGTATCGTCGGGACAGGGTACTATGGCTACACCTTC.